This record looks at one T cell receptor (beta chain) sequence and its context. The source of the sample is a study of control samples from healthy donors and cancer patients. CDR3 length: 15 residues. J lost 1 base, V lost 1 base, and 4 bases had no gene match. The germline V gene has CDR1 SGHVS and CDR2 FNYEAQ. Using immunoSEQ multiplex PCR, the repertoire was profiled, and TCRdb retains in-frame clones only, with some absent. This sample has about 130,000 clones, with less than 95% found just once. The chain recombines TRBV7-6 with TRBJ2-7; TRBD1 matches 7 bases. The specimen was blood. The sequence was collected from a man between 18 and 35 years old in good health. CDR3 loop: CASSLGWDSSYEQYF. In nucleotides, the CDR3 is TGTGCCAGCAGCTTAGGTTGGGACAGTTCCTACGAGCAGTACTTC. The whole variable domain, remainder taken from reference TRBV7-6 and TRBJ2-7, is GAGVSQSPRYKVTKRGQDVALRCDPISGHVSLYWYRQALGQGPEFLTYFNYEAQQDKSGLPNDRFSAERPEGSISTLTIQRTEQRDSAMYRCASSLGWDSSYEQYFGPGTRLTVT.